These 9 T cell receptor beta chains share one sample of origin, sequenced in a study of Ad26.COV2.S vaccination and SARS-CoV-2 variants. Treatment defined: approximately 18 received Ad26.COV2.S at low or high dose, single or two shots; about 5 received placebo; per-sample allocation not given. The study sampled participants on day 63 after the first vaccine or placebo injection. Clones were read by immunoSEQ multiplex PCR, and TCRdb kept only the in-frame ones, dropping some. The sample yields hundreds of thousands of clones, less than 90% seen once. The specimen comprised peripheral blood, sampled in a trial of Ad26.COV2.S vaccine versus placebo. These receptors all come from a person between 18 and 59 years old who received the Ad26.COV2.S COVID-19 vaccine or a placebo.

The chain has TRBV28 and TRBJ1-6; D remains ambiguous. Germline assignment: CDR1 MDHEN and CDR2 SYDVKM. The CDR3 spans 14 residues. V lost 3 bases to trimming and J lost 3 bases, with 6 bases between them. The CDR3 sequence is CASSFEGYNSPLHF. In DNA form, the CDR3 reads TGTGCCAGCAGTTTCGAGGGCTATAATTCACCCCTCCACTTT.

The chain employs TRBV12-5 and TRBJ1-1, with TRBD1 matching over 9 bases. CDR1 and CDR2 (germline): LGHNT, FRNRAP. V lost 6 bases and J lost 0; bases outside the gene matches: 14. The CDR3 runs 18 residues. This CDR3 reads CASGRRRDRETMNTEAFF. The CDR3 DNA reads as TGTGCTAGTGGCCGGAGAAGGGACAGGGAGACGATGAACACTGAAGCTTTCTTT.

This clone was observed once. The chain recombines TRBV3-1 (or the pseudogene TRBV3-2) with TRBJ2-7; either TRBD1 or TRBD2 may fit D (5 bases each). V was shortened by 5 bases and J by 2 bases, with 22 bases between the two germline ends. Germline CDR1 reads LGHDT; CDR2 reads YNNKEL (reference sequence). There are 17 residues in the CDR3. The CDR3 protein is CASSWARGVKGAYEQYF. As DNA, the CDR3 is TGTGCCAGCAGCTGGGCCCGGGGCGTGAAAGGGGCCTACGAGCAGTACTTC.

The chain combines TRBV7-9 with TRBJ1-1, with a possible D match to TRBD1 (5 bases). The CDR3 extends over 12 amino acids. Germline CDR1 is SEHNR and CDR2 is FQNEAQ (reference sequence). V shed 3 bases and J shed 11 bases, with 13 bases lying between them. The CDR3 DNA reads TGTGCCAGCAGCTTGGTGGCAGGGACGGCTTTCTTT. The encoded protein is CASSLVAGTAFF.

The rearrangement links TRBV3-1 (or the pseudogene TRBV3-2) to TRBJ2-5, with 8 bases fitting TRBD2. CDR1 is LGHDT, CDR2 YNNKEL, per germline (reference sequence). This CDR3 has 18 amino acids. The V and J ends lost 3 bases and 4 bases, in that order; junction bases with no gene match: 16. CDR3 residues: CASSHPAGTSLGRETQYF. DNA for the CDR3: TGTGCCAGCAGCCATCCTGCCGGGACTAGTTTAGGCCGAGAGACCCAGTACTTC.

About this clone itself: A read error may produce the germline difference seen at one junction end. The chain recombines TRBV6-2 or TRBV6-3 with TRBJ1-6, with 7 bases aligning to TRBD1. Germline loops: CDR1 MNHEY, CDR2 SVGEGT. This CDR3 region has 12 residues. CDR3 region: CASSQPTGRVHF. CDR3 bases: TGTGCCAGCAGCCAACCGACAGGGAGGGTCCATTTT.

J is TRBJ1-3 and V is TRBV11-3; a weak D match, TRBD1 (5 bases). The CDR3 is 15 amino acids. Trimming removed 6 bases from V and 0 bases from J, with 12 bases in between. CDR1 and CDR2 from the germline V gene are SGHNT and YENEEA. The CDR3 is CASSPGAFSGNTIYF. The DNA for the CDR3 is TGTGCCAGCAGTCCCGGGGCCTTCTCTGGAAACACCATATATTTT.

The CDR3: CASSRPDTDTQYF. CDR3 nucleotide sequence: TGTGCCAGCAGCCGCCCTGACACAGATACGCAGTATTTT. This chain connects TRBV7-8 to TRBJ2-3; the D is unclear. CDR1 is SGHVS, CDR2 FQNEAQ, per germline. This CDR3 contains 13 residues. The V gene lost 5 bases and the J gene lost 2 bases, with 8 bases spanning the gap.

This chain connects TRBV19 to TRBJ1-1; TRBD1 aligns across 9 bases. Trimming took 6 bases from V and 6 from J; bases not matched to a gene: 5. The CDR3 loop spans 13 amino acids. Germline CDR1 is LNHDA and CDR2 is SQIVND (reference sequence). The CDR3 spells CASRTGGIAEAFF. The CDR3 nucleotides are TGTGCCAGTAGGACAGGGGGGATCGCTGAAGCTTTCTTT. The variable domain in full, with the rest retrieved from reference TRBV19 and TRBJ1-1, is DGGITQSPKYLFRKEGQNVTLSCEQNLNHDAMYWYRQDPGQGLRLIYYSQIVNDFQKGDIAEGYSVSREKKESFPLTVTSAQKNPTAFYLCASRTGGIAEAFFGQGTRLTVV.